A single sample gave rise to the 16 T cell receptor beta chains below, sequenced in a study of shared clonotypes between healthy human individuals. TCRdb keeps only in-frame clones here, not all; method: immunoSEQ multiplex PCR. The sample has around 430,000 clones, 79% seen once. Source material: PBMCs. These receptor sequences come from a woman aged 40 to 50 in good health. Some clones in this sample may be carry-over from other donors' samples.

With regard to this clone: This specimen includes other DNA sequences encoding the same CDR3. This sequence joins TRBV7-2 and TRBJ2-5; D unresolved. This CDR3 is built from 14 residues. Per the germline V gene, CDR1 is SGHTA and CDR2 is FQGNSA. Trimming removed 0 bases at V and 2 bases at J, with 7 bases between. For the CDR3, the DNA is TGTGCCAGCAGCTTAGCGTGGCAACAAGAGACCCAGTACTTC. Residues: CASSLAWQQETQYF. Drawing the rest from reference TRBV7-2 and TRBJ2-5, the complete variable domain is GAGVSQSPSNKVTEKGKDVELRCDPISGHTALYWYRQSLGQGLEFLIYFQGNSAPDKSGLPSDRFSAERTGGSVSTLTIQRTQQEDSAVYLCASSLAWQQETQYFGPGTRLLVL.

This clone showed up just once. V and J are TRBV19 and TRBJ1-4, with 7 positions matching TRBD1. CDR3 length: 14 residues. CDR1 and CDR2 (germline): LNHDA, SQIVND (reference sequence). J was trimmed by 1 base and V by 5 bases; bases with no gene match: 1. The DNA of the CDR3 is TGTGCCAGTAGTCGGACAGGAACTAATGAAAAACTGTTTTTT. Translation gives CASSRTGTNEKLFF.

The table lists this clone with a count of one. This chain joins TRBV6-6 and TRBJ2-1, with D tentatively TRBD2 (6 bases). The germline gives CDR1 MNHNY, CDR2 SVGAGI (reference sequence). The CDR3 has 13 residues. V dropped 5 bases and J dropped 6 bases, with 11 bases sitting between them. CDR3 loop: CASSRGGSNEQFF. The CDR3 bases are TGTGCCAGCAGTCGGGGAGGATCCAATGAGCAGTTCTTC.

This chain links TRBV5-4 with TRBJ1-2; D is unclear. The germline V gene has CDR1 SGHNT and CDR2 YYREEE (reference sequence). V gave up 0 bases and J gave up 8 bases, with 11 bases separating them. The CDR3 runs to 13 residues. CDR3 sequence reads: CASSLGRAEGYTF. The CDR3 coding sequence is TGTGCCAGCAGCTTGGGACGAGCCGAGGGCTACACCTTC.

CDR3 sequence: CASSGTPGLLMEQFF. The CDR3 DNA sequence: TGTGCCAGCAGCGGTACACCGGGACTTCTTATGGAGCAGTTCTTC. This rearrangement joins TRBV9 to TRBJ2-1; perhaps TRBD2 as D (6 bases). Germline CDR1 is SGDLS and CDR2 is YYNGEE. Trimming shortened V by 3 bases and J by 10 bases, and 20 bases separated the two germline ends. CDR3 size: 15 residues.

CDR3 loop: CASSPPGYYGYTF. The CDR3 DNA follows: TGTGCCAGCAGTCCTCCAGGCTACTATGGCTACACCTTC. The chain combines TRBV27 with TRBJ1-2, with D unclear. This CDR3 spans 13 amino acids. V lost 5 bases and J lost 3, with 10 bases in between. The germline V gene has CDR1 MNHEY and CDR2 SMNVEV (reference sequence).

This clone was seen a single time. The chain recombines TRBV7-9 with TRBJ2-1; no firm D call. CDR1 SEHNR and CDR2 FQNEAQ come from the germline V gene (reference sequence). The CDR3 totals 13 residues. V lost 2 bases and J 6 bases, leaving 8 bases between the germline ends. The CDR3, as DNA: TGTGCCAGCAGCTTAAGTAGCTTCAATGAGCAGTTCTTC. Protein: CASSLSSFNEQFF.

Only one count was recorded for this clone. The chain has TRBV28 and TRBJ2-5; 11 nucleotides match TRBD2. Germline V gene data show CDR1 as MDHEN and CDR2 as SYDVKM. V trimming: 6 bases; J trimming: 3 bases; junction bases outside the gene matches: 9. The CDR3 extends over 16 amino acids. CDR3 in amino acids: CASSAPRLAGKETQYF. In DNA form, the CDR3 reads TGTGCCAGCAGCGCTCCCAGACTAGCGGGAAAAGAGACCCAGTACTTC.

The chain uses TRBV6-5 and TRBJ2-5, with 9 bases fitting TRBD1. Germline V gene lookup returns CDR1 MNHEY and CDR2 SVGAGI. The J segment lost 5 bases and the V segment lost 6 bases, leaving 7 bases of the junction unmatched. The CDR3 contains 14 residues. The CDR3 sequence: CASRETGGWETQYF. The CDR3 DNA reads as TGTGCCAGCAGGGAAACAGGGGGCTGGGAGACCCAGTACTTC.

The chain couples TRBV2 to TRBJ2-5; D remains ambiguous. Germline lookup yields CDR1 SNHLY and CDR2 FYNNEI. CDR3 length equals 13 residues. Trimming pared 2 bases from V and 6 bases from J, leaving 10 bases between. As DNA, the CDR3 is TGTGCCAGCAGTGAACTGGGCACGCAGACCCAGTACTTC. Its protein product is CASSELGTQTQYF.

This chain uses TRBV18 with TRBJ2-1; possible D gene TRBD2, 7 bases. V lost 3 bases to trimming and J lost 7 bases, with 19 bases between them. CDR3 length: 16 amino acids. CDR1 and CDR2 (germline): KGHSH, LQKENI. Here the CDR3 reads CASSPPSLGGDNEQFF. DNA of the CDR3: TGTGCCAGCTCACCCCCGTCGTTAGGGGGGGATAATGAGCAGTTCTTC.

There are a few counts of this clone. The chain has TRBV6-1 and TRBJ1-5; possibly TRBD1 for D (5 bases). This CDR3 is built from 13 residues. Trimming left V 4 bases short and J 6 bases short, with 10 bases between. Per germline, CDR1 MNHNS and CDR2 SASEGT. The CDR3 reads CASSGGRGQPQHF. In nucleotides, the CDR3 is TGTGCCAGCAGTGGGGGTAGGGGTCAGCCCCAGCATTTT.

Concerning this clone itself: The sample carries other DNA sequences with the same CDR3. The V and J genes are TRBV7-3 and TRBJ2-1, with D possibly being TRBD1 or TRBD2 (5 bases each). From germline, CDR1 is SGHTA and CDR2 FQGTGA. V was pared by 3 bases and J by 6 bases, with 12 bases between. This CDR3 has 14 residues. In DNA, the CDR3 is TGTGCCAGCAGCTTGTCGGGACGTTCCAATGAGCAGTTCTTC. Translated, it gives CASSLSGRSNEQFF.

The genes are TRBV28 and TRBJ2-1; 15 positions match TRBD2. The V and J ends lost 5 bases and 7 bases, in that order; junction bases with no gene match: 12. The length of the CDR3 is 18 residues. Germline V gives CDR1 MDHEN, CDR2 SYDVKM. Here the CDR3 reads CASSPYPRTSGRGNEQFF. The CDR3 DNA follows: TGTGCCAGCAGTCCATATCCCCGGACTAGCGGGAGGGGGAATGAGCAGTTCTTC.

The V call is TRBV5-1, the J call TRBJ2-3; 14 nucleotides match TRBD2. Trimming cost V 4 bases and J 3 bases; bases outside gene matches: 7. Germline V CDR1 and CDR2: SGHRS, YFSETQ. This CDR3 comprises 17 residues. In nucleotides, the CDR3 is TGCGCCAGCAGCCCGGGACTAGCGGGAGCTCGAACAGATACGCAGTATTTT. As protein: CASSPGLAGARTDTQYF.

The rearrangement uses TRBV28 and TRBJ2-6; D not resolved. V dropped 11 bases and J dropped 0 bases, with 8 bases sitting between them. The CDR3 has 13 residues. Germline-derived CDR1 and CDR2 are MDHEN and SYDVKM. The DNA of the CDR3 is TGTGCCGCTAGACGCTCTGGGGCCAACGTCCTGACTTTC. Protein product: CAARRSGANVLTF. Combining the CDR3 with reference TRBV28 and TRBJ2-6 gives the whole variable domain DVKVTQSSRYLVKRTGEKVFLECVQDMDHENMFWYRQDPGLGLRLIYFSYDVKMKEKGDIPEGYSVSREKKERFSLILESASTNQTSMYLCAARRSGANVLTFGAGSRLTVL.